The clone carrying this TCR beta chain turned up a few times. The data derive from a study of regulatory T cells in long-lasting Graves disease. Study-wide background: More than 5 years of antithyroid drugs with positive TSH receptor antibodies defined persistent Graves' disease.

Arm-PCR of CDR3 regions and iRepertoire HTBI primers were used to build TCR beta libraries. MiXCR, run by TCRdb on the multiplex PCR reads, gives a single entry per CDR3 protein. The data hold 350,000 to 500,000 distinct CDR3 sequences, with roughly 23% observed a single time. CDR3 length equals 14 residues. Trimming pared 6 bases from V and 0 bases from J, leaving 9 bases between. Specified time point: persistent/refractory GD, antithyroid drugs over 5 years with positive TRAb. The TCR library was made from RNA extracted from PBMCs. Patients all came to the study from an endocrinology department in Xi'an, China.

Sequences were derived from peripheral blood mononuclear cells (PBMCs), sampled when the disease was refractory, from a patient treated with antithyroid drugs. The V gene is TRBV12-3 or TRBV12-4, the J gene TRBJ2-1, with D unresolved. The origin of this receptor is a female donor with Graves disease. For the CDR3, the DNA is TGTGCCAGCAGCTACCAGAGCTCCTACAATGAGCAGTTCTTC. Translated: CASSYQSSYNEQFF.